Listed below are T cell receptor beta chains from one sample, sequenced in a study of cytomegalovirus exposure and HLA in healthy donors. TCRdb's copy holds only in-frame clones and misses some; the assay was immunoSEQ multiplex PCR. Of under 200,000 clones in the sample, 75% to 90% are singletons; the top ten hold approximately 6%. The specimen sequenced was PBMCs. These TCRs come from a middle-aged man in good health and CMV-seropositive. The CDR3 runs from the conserved cysteine through the conserved F or W. The order of the fields is clone size, J gene, V gene, D gene, CDR3 DNA, CDR3 protein. A D gene is named only where the DNA matches it firmly. Rows may omit the clone size; those that give it use once, few, many or a size class.

once	TRBJ1-4	TRBV12-2	-	TGTGCAAGTCGCTTAGGAGGTCGGACACAACTGTTTTTT	CASRLGGRTQLFF
-	TRBJ2-1	TRBV4-1	TRBD2	TGCGCCAGCAGCCGAACTATAGGCGGGGGTTACTACAATGAGCAGTTCTTC	CASSRTIGGGYYNEQFF
-	TRBJ2-2	TRBV7-7	TRBD1	TGTGCTAGCAGCTTAAGGGGGGACAGGACGAACACCGGGGAGCTGTTTTTT	CASSLRGDRTNTGELFF
once	TRBJ1-5	TRBV27	-	TGTGCCAGCAGTTTAGGCAGGCACGATCAGCCCCAGCATTTT	CASSLGRHDQPQHF
-	TRBJ2-5	TRBV7-2	-	TGTGCCAGCAGCTTTCAGGGTACGGAGACCCAGTACTTC	CASSFQGTETQYF
-	TRBJ1-3	TRBV9	TRBD1	TGTGCCAGCAGCGTAGACAGGGGAGCTGGAAACACCATATATTTT	CASSVDRGAGNTIYF
-	TRBJ2-2	TRBV7-2	-	TGTGCCAGCAGGGGGCAGAGGATAGCGGAGAACACCGGGGAGCTGTTTTTT	CASRGQRIAENTGELFF
-	TRBJ2-5	TRBV7-2	TRBD1	TGTGCCAGCAGCTTAGGCTATCCGGGACAGATACAAGAGACCCAGTACTTC	CASSLGYPGQIQETQYF
-	TRBJ2-2	TRBV6-5	TRBD1	TGTGCCAGCAGTGCCGGACAGGGCACCGGGGAGCTGTTTTTT	CASSAGQGTGELFF
-	TRBJ2-7	TRBV6-1	TRBD1	TGTGCCAGCAGCGGACAGGGGAGCTCCTACGAGCAGTACTTC	CASSGQGSSYEQYF
-	TRBJ2-7	TRBV4-3	TRBD2	TGCGCCAGCAGCCAGGGACTAGCGGGGGGTTCCTACGAGCAGTACTTC	CASSQGLAGGSYEQYF
-	TRBJ2-2	TRBV28	TRBD2	TGTGCCAGCCGTACGGGGGGGCCTCGAACCGGGGAGCTGTTTTTT	CASRTGGPRTGELFF
-	TRBJ2-2	TRBV19	TRBD1	TGTGCCGCCAGTAGTATAGGGAGGGACAGGGGCGCCGGGGAGCTGTTTTTT	CAASSIGRDRGAGELFF
-	TRBJ2-7	TRBV2	TRBD2	TGTGCCAGCAGTGAAAATCTAGCGGAGGCCTACGAGCAGTACTTC	CASSENLAEAYEQYF
-	TRBJ2-7	TRBV5-4	TRBD2	TGTGCCAGCAGCTTGGAGGCGGGGGGCAACTACGAGCAGTACTTC	CASSLEAGGNYEQYF
-	TRBJ2-1	TRBV7-6	TRBD2	TGTGCCAGCAGCCACCGAGGCGCGGGGGGCCAGATAAATGAGCAGTTCTTC	CASSHRGAGGQINEQFF